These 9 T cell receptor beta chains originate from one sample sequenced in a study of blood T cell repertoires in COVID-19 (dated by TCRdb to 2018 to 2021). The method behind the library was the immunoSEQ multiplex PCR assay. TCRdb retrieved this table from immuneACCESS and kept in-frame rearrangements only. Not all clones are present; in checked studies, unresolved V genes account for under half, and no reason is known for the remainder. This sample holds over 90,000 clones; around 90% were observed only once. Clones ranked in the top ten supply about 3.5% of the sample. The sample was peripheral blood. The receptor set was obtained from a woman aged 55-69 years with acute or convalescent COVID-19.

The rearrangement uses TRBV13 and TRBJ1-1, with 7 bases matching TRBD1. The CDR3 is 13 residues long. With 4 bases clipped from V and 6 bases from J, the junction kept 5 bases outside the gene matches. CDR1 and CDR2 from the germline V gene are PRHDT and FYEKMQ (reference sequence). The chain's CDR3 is CASSYRGRAEAFF. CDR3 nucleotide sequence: TGTGCCAGCAGCTACAGGGGTCGGGCTGAAGCTTTCTTT.

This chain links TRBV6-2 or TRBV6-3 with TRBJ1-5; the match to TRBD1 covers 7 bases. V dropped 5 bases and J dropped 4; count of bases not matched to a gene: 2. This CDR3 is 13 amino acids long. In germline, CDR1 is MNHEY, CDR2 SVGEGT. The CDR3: CASSLTGNQPQHF. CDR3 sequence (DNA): TGTGCCAGCAGTCTGACAGGGAATCAGCCCCAGCATTTT.

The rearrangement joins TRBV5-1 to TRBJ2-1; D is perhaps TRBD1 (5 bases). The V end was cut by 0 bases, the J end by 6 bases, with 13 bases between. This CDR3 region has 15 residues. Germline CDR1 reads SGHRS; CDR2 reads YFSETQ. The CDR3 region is CASSLGGFGVNEQFF. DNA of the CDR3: TGCGCCAGCAGCTTGGGGGGCTTTGGGGTCAATGAGCAGTTCTTC.

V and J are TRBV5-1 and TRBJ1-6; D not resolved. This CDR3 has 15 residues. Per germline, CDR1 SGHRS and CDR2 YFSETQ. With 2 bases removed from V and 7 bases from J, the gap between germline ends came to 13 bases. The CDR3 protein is CASSFFGSENSPLHF. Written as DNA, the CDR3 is TGCGCCAGCAGCTTTTTCGGATCGGAGAATTCACCCCTCCACTTT.

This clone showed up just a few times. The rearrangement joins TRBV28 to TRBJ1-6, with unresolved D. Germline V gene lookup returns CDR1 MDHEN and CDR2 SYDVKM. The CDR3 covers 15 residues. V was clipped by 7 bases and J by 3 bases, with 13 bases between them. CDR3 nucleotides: TGTGCCAGCACCGGGGATGGTCACTATAATTCACCCCTCCACTTT. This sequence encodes CASTGDGHYNSPLHF.

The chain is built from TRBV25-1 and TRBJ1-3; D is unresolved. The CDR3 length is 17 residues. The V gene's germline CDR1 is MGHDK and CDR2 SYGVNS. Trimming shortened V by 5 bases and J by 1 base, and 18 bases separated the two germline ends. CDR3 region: CASSPRAGVPSGNTIYF. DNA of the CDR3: TGTGCCAGCAGTCCTCGGGCGGGAGTTCCTTCTGGAAACACCATATATTTT.

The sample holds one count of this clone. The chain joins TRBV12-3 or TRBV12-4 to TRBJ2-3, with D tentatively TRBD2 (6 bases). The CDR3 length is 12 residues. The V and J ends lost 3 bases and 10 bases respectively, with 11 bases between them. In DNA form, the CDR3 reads TGTGCCAGCAGTTTTCGGAAGCGGGCGCAGTATTTT. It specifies CASSFRKRAQYF.

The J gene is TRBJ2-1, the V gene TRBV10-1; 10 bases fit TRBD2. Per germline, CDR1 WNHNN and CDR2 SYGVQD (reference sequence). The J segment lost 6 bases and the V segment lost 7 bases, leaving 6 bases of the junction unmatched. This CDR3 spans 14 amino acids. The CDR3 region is CASNASGSVNEQFF. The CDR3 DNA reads TGCGCCAGCAACGCTAGCGGGAGTGTCAATGAGCAGTTCTTC.

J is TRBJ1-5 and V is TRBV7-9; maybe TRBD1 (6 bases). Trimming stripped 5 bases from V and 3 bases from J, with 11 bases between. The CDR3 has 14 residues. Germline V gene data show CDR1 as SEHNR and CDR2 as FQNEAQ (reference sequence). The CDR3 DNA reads TGTGCCAGCAGCGAACAGGGACCCAATCAGCCCCAGCATTTT. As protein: CASSEQGPNQPQHF.